This T cell receptor beta chain was sequenced during a study of blood T cell repertoires in COVID-19. Overall study: Acute and convalescent COVID-19 samples came from the United States, Italy and Spain. T cells, B-cell-depleted T cells, or PBMCs supplied cDNA or gDNA.

Study processing details: Researchers report that nucleated cell counts were estimated from reference gene primer amplification. Assay: immunoSEQ multiplex PCR; the TCRdb copy retains only in-frame clones and omits some. D and trimming come from the DNA, and the V and J calls and clone size come from that table. The sample has fewer than 300,000 clones, 82% seen once; the top ten hold 2.5% to 3.5%. V lost 7 bases and J 2 bases, leaving 10 bases between the germline ends. The CDR3 is 13 amino acids. The germline gives CDR1 MNHNY, CDR2 SVGAGI (reference sequence). The clonotype originates from a young woman with acute or convalescent COVID-19. Sequencing was performed on peripheral blood. The chain is built from TRBV6-6 and TRBJ2-3, with D possibly being TRBD2 (5 bases). The CDR3: CASNFRDTDTQYF. The CDR3 region has the DNA TGTGCCAGCAACTTTCGGGACACAGATACGCAGTATTTT.